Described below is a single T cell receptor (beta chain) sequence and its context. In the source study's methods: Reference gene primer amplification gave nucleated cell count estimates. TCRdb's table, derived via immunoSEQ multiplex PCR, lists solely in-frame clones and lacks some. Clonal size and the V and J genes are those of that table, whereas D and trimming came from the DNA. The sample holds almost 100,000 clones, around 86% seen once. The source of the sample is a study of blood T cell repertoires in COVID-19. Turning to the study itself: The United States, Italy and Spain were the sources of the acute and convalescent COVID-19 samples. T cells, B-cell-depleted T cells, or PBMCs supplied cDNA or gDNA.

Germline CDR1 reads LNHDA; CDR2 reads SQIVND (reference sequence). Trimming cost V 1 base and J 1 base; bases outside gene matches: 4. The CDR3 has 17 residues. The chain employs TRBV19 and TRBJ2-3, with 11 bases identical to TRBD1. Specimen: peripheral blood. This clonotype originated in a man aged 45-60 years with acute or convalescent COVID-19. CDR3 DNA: TGTGCCAGTAGTATAGGCGGGACAGGGGGTGGCACAGATACGCAGTATTTT. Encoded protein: CASSIGGTGGGTDTQYF.